This T cell receptor beta chain originates from a study of T cells after yellow fever vaccination (dated by TCRdb to between 2017 and 2020). Concerning the study at large: The SMART-Seq v4 Ultra Low Input RNA kit was used to prepare libraries from fractions with low cell numbers. Bulk TCR alpha and beta repertoires were sequenced longitudinally to track T-cell clones before and after primary and booster YFV17D yellow fever vaccination. Two healthy male donors made up the cohort, one aged 18 to 30 years and the other aged 30 to 40 years. Blood samples were taken at several timepoints before and after primary and secondary immunization, and bulk PBMC replicates and cell subsets were isolated.

Sequences SGHKS (CDR1) and YYEKEE (CDR2) are obtained from the germline V gene (reference sequence). From V the trimming removes 0 bases and from J it removes 0 bases, while the gene matches leave 3 bases of the junction unaccounted for. The CDR3 runs 16 amino acids, cysteine and phenylalanine included. Just CDR3 DNA is preserved here, 48 bases in frame from base 1. What this sample's treatment or condition label stands for: live attenuated yellow fever vaccine strain. A standard Ficoll-Paque protocol was used to isolate PBMCs from peripheral blood. Dynabeads CD4 and CD8 positive selection kits were used to isolate the CD4 and CD8 T-cell fractions. RNA was extracted with TriZol from bulk PBMCs, CD4 and CD8 fractions, and dextramer-positive and dextramer-negative fractions. The full study reports these points: The study included only a couple of donors, which limits how far the findings can be generalized. A small share of clonotypes was detected in both CD4 and CD8 compartments, with the overlap likely arising from convergent recombination. Compared with the primary T-cell response, the secondary T-cell response was weaker but faster, peaking on day 5 rather than day 15. After the booster, most clones that had expanded after primary vaccination were detected again (approximately 96% of CD4 and over 75% of CD8), suggesting broad maintenance of memory. Computational filtering was required because FACS-sorted repertoires could contain abundant contaminating clonotypes from the bulk population.

The sequencer was an Illumina NovaSeq 6000. Synthesis of TCR cDNA relied on 5'RACE template switching, a step that introduced a universal primer site along with unique molecular identifiers. Priming for cDNA synthesis came from both the TCR alpha and TCR beta constant segments. Two PCR steps were used to amplify libraries, with sample barcodes and sequencing adapters being added in the second step. Libraries were sequenced on Illumina HiSeq 2500 (2x100 bp) or NovaSeq (2x150 bp). The authors' analysis ran thus. MIGEC was used to demultiplex reads and collapse the reads into UMI consensus sequences, and MiXCR was used for V(D)J alignment. Vaccine-responding clonotypes were identified with edgeR using replicate PBMC samples, with FDR below 0.01 and a log2 fold change above 5 up to day 15 being required. Each bulk clonotype received a CD4 or CD8 identity based on whether the sequenced CD4 or CD8 repertoire contained that clonotype at higher abundance. TCRdb ran its own pipeline on the public reads, namely fastp trimming at Q25 and MiXCR clone calling, and kept in-frame beta chains. Each CDR3 protein gets just one entry, which takes the most common genes and DNA from the rows behind it. TCRdb, rather than the study authors, made the V and J calls. The sample contains 150,000 to 200,000 distinct CDR3 sequences, around 8.5% of them found a single time. The ten top clones hold under 40% of the sample.

In this sample, this clonotype turned up a few times. Its antigen target is currently unknown. The input lacks base qualities; no much larger clone sits a single base away. This TCR was recovered from a young man who received the YFV17D yellow fever vaccine. Here the sequenced sample was CD8+ T cells sorted from PBMCs, taken 45 days after the yellow fever booster vaccination. The rearranged chain carries TRBV5-5 and TRBJ2-4, with 7 central nucleotides matching TRBD1. The CDR3 sequence is CASSLGTGTAKNIQYF. The DNA sequence reads TGTGCCAGCAGCTTGGGGACAGGTACAGCCAAAAACATTCAGTACTTC.